These 24 T cell receptor beta chains were all obtained from the same sample, sequenced in a study of blood T cell repertoires in COVID-19. Using immunoSEQ multiplex PCR, the repertoire was profiled, and TCRdb retains in-frame clones only, with some absent. The sample carries about 270,000 clones, approximately 86% recorded once. The sample was peripheral blood. Receptors were obtained from a man aged 40-49 years with active or convalescent COVID-19.

This rearrangement joins TRBV11-3 to TRBJ2-1, with a weak D call TRBD2 (5 bases). V was pared by 5 bases and J by 9 bases, with 23 bases between. Germline V CDR1 and CDR2: SGHNT, YENEEA. CDR3 size: 16 residues. CDR3 sequence reads: CASSLQTAILVSEQFF. CDR3 sequence (DNA): TGTGCCAGCAGCCTCCAGACCGCGATACTAGTAAGTGAGCAGTTCTTC.

The rearrangement joins TRBV9 to TRBJ2-2; a possible D gene is TRBD1 (6 bases). Germline CDR1 SGDLS, CDR2 YYNGEE. The CDR3 is 14 residues long. Trimming removed 4 bases at V and 6 bases at J, with 13 bases between. DNA of the CDR3: TGTGCCAGCAGCCTAAGGACAGCGGCCGGGGAGCTGTTTTTT. As protein: CASSLRTAAGELFF. The full variable domain, with the rest looked up from reference TRBV9 and TRBJ2-2, is DSGVTQTPKHLITATGQRVTLRCSPRSGDLSVYWYQQSLDQGLQFLIQYYNGEERAKGNILERFSAQQFPDLHSELNLSSLELGDSALYFCASSLRTAAGELFFGEGSRLTVL.

This clone was seen a handful of times. This rearrangement joins TRBV3-1 (or the pseudogene TRBV3-2) to TRBJ1-6; a possible D gene is TRBD1 (5 bases). The germline V and J ends were trimmed by 3 bases and 7 bases, with 16 bases remaining between them. This CDR3 has 16 residues. Germline V CDR1 and CDR2: LGHDT, YNNKEL (reference sequence). The chain's CDR3 is CASSQLGDRRNSPLHF. The CDR3 region has the DNA TGTGCCAGCAGCCAGTTAGGAGACAGAAGAAATTCACCCCTCCACTTT.

The chain links TRBV12-3 or TRBV12-4 to TRBJ1-1; TRBD1 is a possible D gene (5 bases). The V gene lost 6 bases and the J gene lost 4 bases, with 9 bases spanning the gap. The CDR3 has 12 residues. The CDR3 DNA reads TGTGCCAGCAGCCTAGGGGTCACTGAAGCTTTCTTT. Translation gives CASSLGVTEAFF.

J is TRBJ1-2 and V is TRBV13; no firm D call. This CDR3 is built from 14 residues. Germline values: CDR1 PRHDT, CDR2 FYEKMQ (reference sequence). Trimming cost V 0 bases and J 4 bases, with 9 bases left between them. The CDR3 coding sequence is TGTGCCAGCAGCTTAGGCCGAGGTGGCTATGGCTACACCTTC. It translates to CASSLGRGGYGYTF. Supplemented by reference TRBV13 and TRBJ1-2, the full variable domain reads AAGVIQSPRHLIKEKRETATLKCYPIPRHDTVYWYQQGPGQDPQFLISFYEKMQSDKGSIPDRFSAQQFSDYHSELNMSSLELGDSALYFCASSLGRGGYGYTFGSGTRLTVV.

The CDR3 DNA is TGTGCCAGCAGCCTGGGGACTGGTTATACGCAGTATTTT. Residues: CASSLGTGYTQYF. The chain is built from TRBV12-3 or TRBV12-4 and TRBJ2-3; D perhaps matches TRBD2 (6 bases). The CDR3 has 13 residues. Between the trimmed V and J ends, which lost 6 bases and 7 bases, there was a span of 14 bases.

The chain has TRBV6-2 or TRBV6-3 and TRBJ2-7, with 9 bases lining up with TRBD2. The V gene's germline CDR1 is MNHEY and CDR2 SVGEGT. CDR3 length: 17 amino acids. The V gene end was trimmed by 2 bases and the J gene end by 7 bases; junction bases not matched to a gene: 15. CDR3 in amino acids: CASSYPAAGGPTGEQYF. CDR3 coding DNA: TGTGCCAGCAGTTACCCCGCAGCGGGAGGCCCTACAGGGGAGCAGTACTTC.

The chain couples TRBV9 to TRBJ2-3; D may be TRBD2 (6 bases). V lost 5 bases and J lost 4, with 17 bases in between. The CDR3 is 15 residues long. Germline V gene sequence: CDR1 SGDLS, CDR2 YYNGEE. The CDR3 nucleotides read TGTGCCAGCAGGATGGGACTCGATGGTCCAGATACGCAGTATTTT. It translates to CASRMGLDGPDTQYF.

This clone was detected only once. The chain links TRBV10-1 to TRBJ1-1; 8 bases are shared with TRBD1. There are 17 residues in the CDR3. V lost 5 bases and J lost 4; bases outside the gene matches: 15. Per the germline V gene, CDR1 is WNHNN and CDR2 is SYGVQD (reference sequence). The CDR3 region is CASSPSSGGTGGTEAFF. The CDR3, as DNA: TGCGCCAGCAGTCCGTCTTCAGGGGGCACAGGAGGCACTGAAGCTTTCTTT.

V usage is TRBV19 and J usage is TRBJ2-1; 10 bases fit TRBD2. Trimming cost V 6 bases and J 5 bases; bases outside gene matches: 10. The V gene's germline CDR1 is LNHDA and CDR2 SQIVND (reference sequence). This CDR3 has 16 residues. In nucleotides, the CDR3 is TGTGCCAGTAGGACTCCGAGCGGGAGGGGGGACAATGAGCAGTTCTTC. Its protein is CASRTPSGRGDNEQFF. The full variable domain, in which reference TRBV19 and TRBJ2-1 provide the parts outside the CDR3, is DGGITQSPKYLFRKEGQNVTLSCEQNLNHDAMYWYRQDPGQGLRLIYYSQIVNDFQKGDIAEGYSVSREKKESFPLTVTSAQKNPTAFYLCASRTPSGRGDNEQFFGPGTRLTVL.

The table lists this clone with a few counts. The chain is built from TRBV7-3 and TRBJ2-1; maybe TRBD2 (5 bases). CDR1 and CDR2 (germline): SGHTA, FQGTGA. Trimming took off 2 bases at V and 5 bases at J, with 10 bases between the two ends. There are 14 residues in the CDR3. The CDR3 nucleotides are TGTGCCAGCAGCTTAGAGGACGGGGACAATGAGCAGTTCTTC. Translating it yields CASSLEDGDNEQFF. Full variable domain (rest looked up from reference TRBV7-3 and TRBJ2-1): GAGVSQTPSNKVTEKGKYVELRCDPISGHTALYWYRQSLGQGPEFLIYFQGTGAADDSGLPNDRFFAVRPEGSVSTLKIQRTERGDSAVYLCASSLEDGDNEQFFGPGTRLTVL.

The chain employs TRBV6-4 and TRBJ2-1; 14 bases fit TRBD2. The V gene's germline CDR1 is MRHNA and CDR2 SNTAGT. V lost 2 bases and J lost 7; bases outside the gene matches: 4. The CDR3 has 16 residues. The CDR3 DNA reads as TGTGCCAGCAGTGACCCCGGGACTAGCGGGGGTAATGAGCAGTTCTTC. This sequence encodes CASSDPGTSGGNEQFF.

CDR3 amino acids: CASSIRDRVLYQPQHF. CDR3 sequence (DNA): TGTGCCAGTAGTATACGGGACAGGGTTTTGTATCAGCCCCAGCATTTT. V gene TRBV19 combines with J gene TRBJ1-5, with 9 bases aligning to TRBD1. The V segment lost 2 bases and the J segment 5 bases; nucleotides outside the gene matches: 7. Germline V gene sequence: CDR1 LNHDA, CDR2 SQIVND (reference sequence). This CDR3 comprises 16 residues.

V is TRBV15 and J is TRBJ2-1; 7 nucleotides match TRBD2. The J segment lost 7 bases and the V segment lost 4 bases, leaving 4 bases of the junction unmatched. Looked up from germline, CDR1 is LNHNV and CDR2 is YYDKDF (reference sequence). The CDR3 has 13 amino acids. The CDR3: CATSKRDPNEQFF. The DNA of the CDR3 is TGTGCCACCAGCAAGCGGGACCCGAATGAGCAGTTCTTC.

In this sample, this clone turned up once. The V and J genes are TRBV30 and TRBJ1-4; tentatively, D is TRBD1 (6 bases). The V end was cut by 5 bases, the J end by 4 bases, with 14 bases between. This CDR3 has 14 residues. Germline CDR1 is GTSNPN and CDR2 is SVGIG (reference sequence). CDR3 coding DNA: TGTGCCTGGGGGCCCGGACAGAATAATGAAAAACTGTTTTTT. Amino acid sequence: CAWGPGQNNEKLFF.

The table lists this clone with a few counts. The chain joins TRBV27 to TRBJ1-5, with TRBD1 matching over 7 bases. With 5 bases clipped from V and 9 bases from J, the junction kept 7 bases outside the gene matches. Germline assignment: CDR1 MNHEY and CDR2 SMNVEV (reference sequence). The CDR3 loop spans 13 amino acids. CDR3 bases: TGTGCCAGCAGTGCCCAACAGGGGCCGCCCCAGCATTTT. Translating gives CASSAQQGPPQHF.

The CDR3 reads CASSISGTDQPQHF. DNA for the CDR3: TGTGCCAGCAGCATTTCCGGGACAGATCAGCCCCAGCATTTT. The V and J genes are TRBV27 and TRBJ1-5; the match to TRBD1 covers 7 bases. There are 14 residues in the CDR3. J was trimmed by 5 bases and V by 6 bases; bases with no gene match: 7. Germline CDR1 reads MNHEY; CDR2 reads SMNVEV (reference sequence).

V and J are TRBV18 and TRBJ1-5, with D tentatively TRBD1 (6 bases). Germline V CDR1 and CDR2: KGHSH, LQKENI. Trimming removed 4 bases at V and 0 bases at J, with 13 bases between. This CDR3 region has 16 residues. The CDR3 spells CASSLWTVYSNQPQHF. The CDR3 coding sequence is TGTGCCAGCTCACTTTGGACAGTGTATAGCAATCAGCCCCAGCATTTT.

The chain combines TRBV7-9 with TRBJ1-3, with D uncertain. The length of the CDR3 is 17 residues. Trimming stripped 1 base from V and 0 bases from J, with 13 bases between. Germline loops: CDR1 SEHNR, CDR2 FQNEAQ (reference sequence). This CDR3 reads CASSLGTEGGSGNTIYF. CDR3 DNA sequence: TGTGCCAGCAGCTTAGGGACCGAGGGTGGCTCTGGAAACACCATATATTTT.

The chain carries TRBV2 and TRBJ2-5; weak D call: TRBD2 (7 bases). CDR1 and CDR2 from the germline V gene are SNHLY and FYNNEI. The V gene lost 8 bases and the J gene lost 3 bases, with 13 bases spanning the gap. This CDR3 is 13 amino acids long. The CDR3 sequence: CASWGGGEETQYF. The CDR3 DNA follows: TGTGCCAGCTGGGGAGGGGGGGAAGAGACCCAGTACTTC.

The J gene is TRBJ2-7, the V gene TRBV29-1; TRBD1 aligns across 11 bases. Germline V gene data show CDR1 as SQVTM and CDR2 as ANQGSEA. This CDR3 has 11 amino acids. Trimming at V came to 6 bases and at J to 5 bases, leaving 0 bases not matched to a gene. The CDR3: CSVDRGHEQYF. CDR3 DNA sequence: TGCAGCGTGGACAGGGGGCACGAGCAGTACTTC.

This clone appeared a single time. The chain is built from TRBV5-1 and TRBJ2-2; no definite D call. The V gene lost 2 bases and the J gene lost 0 bases, with 8 bases spanning the gap. The CDR3 is 15 residues long. From germline, CDR1 is SGHRS and CDR2 YFSETQ. For the CDR3, the DNA is TGCGCCAGCAGCTTTACGGGTACGAACACCGGGGAGCTGTTTTTT. It encodes CASSFTGTNTGELFF.

The rearrangement links TRBV11-2 to TRBJ2-1; the D is unclear. The germline gives CDR1 SGHAT, CDR2 FQNNGV. The CDR3 length is 15 residues. Trimming left V 4 bases short and J 0 bases short, with 10 bases between. The CDR3 here is CASSSPLSSYNEQFF. The CDR3 bases are TGTGCCAGCAGCTCCCCTCTTAGCTCCTACAATGAGCAGTTCTTC.

In the case of this clone: Germline and junction disagree at one end, which may indicate a read error. The chain employs TRBV7-7 and TRBJ2-3; 9 nucleotides line up with TRBD2. There are 14 residues in the CDR3. Looked up from germline, CDR1 is SSHAT and CDR2 is FNYEAQ (reference sequence). The CDR3 sequence: CASSLAGVTDTQYF. CDR3 sequence (DNA): TGTGCTAGCAGCTTAGCGGGAGTAACAGATACGCAGTATTTT.